These 32 T cell receptor beta chains came from one sample sequenced in a study of cytomegalovirus exposure and HLA in healthy donors. The PCR used 60 Vbeta and 13 Jbeta primers. Sequencing was performed with immunoSEQ multiplex PCR; in TCRdb, only in-frame clones are kept and a portion is missing. Seen in this sample are 150,000 to 250,000 clones; the ten most common clones hold roughly 0.74%. Specimen: PBMCs. The receptors were gathered from a boy aged 5-17 years in good health and CMV-seronegative.

The chain is built from TRBV11-2 and TRBJ2-5, with D perhaps matching TRBD2 (7 bases). The CDR3 spans 15 residues. The germline V gene has CDR1 SGHAT and CDR2 FQNNGV. Between the trimmed V and J ends, which lost 1 base and 4 bases, there was a span of 13 bases. The CDR3 here is CASSLVGGPGETQYF. CDR3 DNA sequence: TGTGCCAGCAGCTTAGTCGGGGGGCCAGGAGAGACCCAGTACTTC.

This chain uses TRBV6-4 with TRBJ1-2; TRBD1 matches 11 bases. The J segment lost 4 bases and the V segment lost 0 bases, leaving 1 base of the junction unmatched. The CDR3 is made up of 15 amino acids. CDR1 and CDR2 from the germline V gene are MRHNA and SNTAGT. The CDR3 DNA reads TGTGCCAGCAGTGACTCGGGGACAGGGGGCTATGGCTACACCTTC. It encodes CASSDSGTGGYGYTF.

The rearrangement uses TRBV4-1 and TRBJ2-1, with TRBD1 as a possible D gene (5 bases). Trimming removed 0 bases at V and 0 bases at J, with 18 bases between. The CDR3 loop spans 19 amino acids. Germline V gene data show CDR1 as MGHRA and CDR2 as YSYEKL. CDR3 protein: CASSQDGAVLFSSYNEQFF. In DNA form, the CDR3 reads TGCGCCAGCAGCCAAGATGGGGCTGTCCTATTTAGCTCCTACAATGAGCAGTTCTTC.

The chain links TRBV25-1 to TRBJ1-2, with no clear D. Deletions cut 1 base from V and 3 bases from J, with 12 bases between. This CDR3 is built from 15 residues. CDR1 is MGHDK and CDR2 is SYGVNS in the germline V gene. In nucleotides, the CDR3 is TGTGCCAGCAGTGAATCCGGCAGGAACCACTATGGCTACACCTTC. It translates to CASSESGRNHYGYTF.

V and J are TRBV9 and TRBJ2-1; weak D call: TRBD2 (5 bases). Trimming stripped 2 bases from V and 8 bases from J, with 11 bases between. Germline CDR1 and CDR2: SGDLS and YYNGEE. The CDR3 is 13 amino acids. The CDR3 protein is CASSVSEGYEQFF. The DNA of the CDR3 is TGTGCCAGCAGCGTTTCTGAGGGCTATGAGCAGTTCTTC.

The V and J genes are TRBV5-4 and TRBJ2-3; 10 positions agree with TRBD2. Trimming cost V 3 bases and J 5 bases; bases outside gene matches: 21. The CDR3 is made up of 20 amino acids. Per germline, CDR1 SGHNT and CDR2 YYREEE (reference sequence). The CDR3 is CASSSRVGTSGESSGDTQYF. CDR3 nucleotides: TGTGCCAGCAGCTCCCGAGTTGGAACTAGCGGGGAGTCTTCGGGAGATACGCAGTATTTT. Supplemented by reference TRBV5-4 and TRBJ2-3, the full variable domain reads ETGVTQSPTHLIKTRGQQVTLRCSSQSGHNTVSWYQQALGQGPQFIFQYYREEENGRGNFPPRFSGLQFPNYSSELNVNALELDDSALYLCASSSRVGTSGESSGDTQYFGPGTRLTVL.

The chain recombines TRBV18 with TRBJ1-5; perhaps TRBD1 as D (5 bases). The CDR3 is made up of 14 amino acids. Trimming removed 3 bases from V and 4 bases from J, with 10 bases in between. CDR1 and CDR2 from the germline V gene are KGHSH and LQKENI. CDR3 in amino acids: CASSPTVLNQPQHF. CDR3 coding DNA: TGTGCCAGCTCACCGACAGTCCTTAATCAGCCCCAGCATTTT.

V gene TRBV5-1 combines with J gene TRBJ2-7; TRBD1 is a possible D gene (6 bases). The V gene lost 0 bases and the J gene lost 1 base, with 11 bases spanning the gap. This CDR3 spans 15 amino acids. Per germline, CDR1 SGHRS and CDR2 YFSETQ. CDR3 residues: CASSLAAGTSYEQYF. DNA for the CDR3: TGCGCCAGCAGCTTGGCGGCAGGGACATCCTACGAGCAGTACTTC.

The chain employs TRBV7-6 and TRBJ1-4; D remains unclear. Germline CDR1 and CDR2: SGHVS and FNYEAQ. The germline V and J ends were trimmed by 4 bases and 0 bases, with 12 bases remaining between them. CDR3 length: 16 residues. The CDR3 nucleotides are TGTGCCAGCAGCTCCCGAAGCCTTGCAACTAATGAAAAACTGTTTTTT. Translated, it gives CASSSRSLATNEKLFF.

CDR3 region: CASSKGLDYGYTF. DNA for the CDR3: TGTGCCAGCAGCAAGGGGCTGGACTATGGCTACACCTTC. This sequence joins TRBV7-2 and TRBJ1-2; possibly TRBD1 for D (5 bases). The CDR3 spans 13 residues. Looked up from germline, CDR1 is SGHTA and CDR2 is FQGNSA. V shed 5 bases and J shed 3 bases, with 10 bases lying between them.

The chain combines TRBV13 with TRBJ1-2, with D perhaps TRBD1 (5 bases). Germline CDR1 is PRHDT and CDR2 is FYEKMQ (reference sequence). This CDR3 contains 13 residues. With 6 bases removed from V and 6 bases from J, the gap between germline ends came to 14 bases. Here the CDR3 reads CASRPPTGDGYTF. For the CDR3, the DNA is TGTGCCAGCAGACCCCCCACAGGTGATGGCTACACCTTC.

The chain couples TRBV19 to TRBJ2-3, with a possible D match to TRBD2 (5 bases). CDR1 and CDR2 (germline): LNHDA, SQIVND (reference sequence). The CDR3 loop spans 16 amino acids. The V gene lost 5 bases and the J gene lost 4 bases, with 19 bases spanning the gap. As DNA, the CDR3 is TGTGCCAGTAGTCCCTTTTTAGCGACTGTGCCAGATACGCAGTATTTT. It encodes CASSPFLATVPDTQYF.

V usage is TRBV30 and J usage is TRBJ1-6; TRBD1 is a possible D gene (5 bases). CDR3 size: 12 residues. The V end was cut by 5 bases, the J end by 9 bases, with 11 bases between. Germline assignment: CDR1 GTSNPN and CDR2 SVGIG (reference sequence). Here the CDR3 DNA reads TGTGCCTGGGGGGGGATCGGTTCACCCCTCCACTTT. It codes for CAWGGIGSPLHF.

The chain couples TRBV4-1 to TRBJ2-5, with a weak D call TRBD2 (6 bases). Trimming removed 4 bases from V and 2 bases from J, with 8 bases in between. The germline V gene has CDR1 MGHRA and CDR2 YSYEKL. The CDR3 runs 13 residues. The chain's CDR3 is CASSRTTQETQYF. The CDR3 nucleotides read TGCGCCAGCAGCCGGACTACACAAGAGACCCAGTACTTC.

The chain combines TRBV19 with TRBJ1-3, with a tentative D call TRBD1 (6 bases). CDR1 is LNHDA and CDR2 is SQIVND in the germline V gene (reference sequence). The CDR3 covers 13 residues. V was clipped by 3 bases and J by 4 bases, with 7 bases between them. The CDR3 bases are TGTGCCAGTAGTATTACAGGGGGAAACACCATATATTTT. It specifies CASSITGGNTIYF.

This chain connects TRBV9 to TRBJ1-6; no firm D call. V was trimmed by 4 bases and J by 0 bases, leaving 8 bases between them. The germline CDR1 and CDR2 sequences are SGDLS and YYNGEE. The CDR3 sequence is 15 residues long. The CDR3 loop is CASSPRVSYNSPLHF. The CDR3 nucleotides are TGTGCCAGCAGCCCCCGGGTCTCCTATAATTCACCCCTCCACTTT. The complete variable domain, with remaining parts taken from reference TRBV9 and TRBJ1-6, reads DSGVTQTPKHLITATGQRVTLRCSPRSGDLSVYWYQQSLDQGLQFLIQYYNGEERAKGNILERFSAQQFPDLHSELNLSSLELGDSALYFCASSPRVSYNSPLHFGNGTRLTVT.

The chain couples TRBV7-3 to TRBJ2-2, with 8 bases lining up with TRBD2. This CDR3 contains 15 residues. The ends lost 1 base at V and 3 bases at J; junction bases unmatched: 1. The germline gives CDR1 SGHTA, CDR2 FQGTGA. The CDR3 nucleotides read TGTGCCAGCAGCTTAAACGGGGGGGACACCGGGGAGCTGTTTTTT. Protein: CASSLNGGDTGELFF.

The J gene is TRBJ2-2, the V gene TRBV10-1; the D is unclear. Germline V gene data show CDR1 as WNHNN and CDR2 as SYGVQD (reference sequence). The CDR3 contains 14 residues. V was clipped by 5 bases and J by 4 bases, with 11 bases between them. The CDR3 spells CASSKTASTGELFF. In DNA form, the CDR3 reads TGCGCCAGCAGTAAAACCGCGAGCACCGGGGAGCTGTTTTTT.

The rearrangement links TRBV19 to TRBJ2-3; 10 bases align to TRBD1. Germline assignment: CDR1 LNHDA and CDR2 SQIVND (reference sequence). V shed 10 bases and J 4 bases; nucleotides not matched to a gene: 5. The CDR3 length is 13 residues. CDR3 region: CAIRDRGADTQYF. The DNA for the CDR3 is TGTGCCATCCGGGACAGGGGCGCAGATACGCAGTATTTT.

V gene TRBV5-1 combines with J gene TRBJ2-7, with D tentatively TRBD2 (7 bases). The germline V gene has CDR1 SGHRS and CDR2 YFSETQ. V was trimmed by 4 bases and J by 6 bases, leaving 20 bases between them. This CDR3 region has 15 residues. CDR3 sequence: CASSDKRGGPGEQYF. The CDR3, as DNA: TGCGCCAGCAGCGATAAAAGGGGGGGCCCAGGCGAGCAGTACTTC.

The CDR3 DNA reads TGTGCCAGCAGCCCGAAGGTGATAGCGGGGTCAGAGACCCAGTACTTC. Translated, it gives CASSPKVIAGSETQYF. This chain links TRBV7-9 with TRBJ2-5, with 8 nucleotides matching TRBD2. This CDR3 comprises 16 residues. V shed 5 bases and J 4 bases; nucleotides not matched to a gene: 12. The germline V gene has CDR1 SEHNR and CDR2 FQNEAQ (reference sequence).

Of note for this clone: Different DNA sequences within this sample yield the same CDR3. The genes are TRBV5-1 and TRBJ2-3; D not certain. In germline, CDR1 is SGHRS, CDR2 YFSETQ. The CDR3 loop spans 11 amino acids. Trimming took off 3 bases at V and 4 bases at J, with 3 bases between the two ends. The CDR3 sequence is CASSSSDTQYF. The DNA of the CDR3 is TGCGCCAGCAGCTCGTCAGATACGCAGTATTTT.

The rearrangement uses TRBV6-5 and TRBJ2-2; D call uncertain. This CDR3 is 14 amino acids long. The germline CDR1 and CDR2 sequences are MNHEY and SVGAGI. The ends were cut back, 6 bases at V and 7 bases at J, with 15 bases in the middle. CDR3 in amino acids: CASRAKQHVGELFF. The DNA for the CDR3 is TGTGCCAGCAGAGCTAAACAGCACGTCGGGGAGCTGTTTTTT.

CDR3 region: CASSFLAQAKANVLTF. CDR3 in DNA: TGTGCCAGCAGCTTTTTGGCACAGGCCAAGGCCAACGTCCTGACTTTC. The V and J genes are TRBV7-2 and TRBJ2-6; a weak D match, TRBD1 (5 bases). Germline V CDR1 and CDR2: SGHTA, FQGNSA. V lost 3 bases to trimming and J lost 6 bases, with 15 bases between them. The CDR3 length is 16 residues. The whole variable domain, remainder taken from reference TRBV7-2 and TRBJ2-6, is GAGVSQSPSNKVTEKGKDVELRCDPISGHTALYWYRQSLGQGLEFLIYFQGNSAPDKSGLPSDRFSAERTGGSVSTLTIQRTQQEDSAVYLCASSFLAQAKANVLTFGAGSRLTVL.

The V call is TRBV19, the J call TRBJ2-7; 7 nucleotides align to TRBD1. CDR1 is LNHDA, CDR2 SQIVND, per germline (reference sequence). J gave up 2 bases and V 5 bases, and 6 bases lay outside the gene matches. CDR3 length equals 14 residues. The DNA of the CDR3 is TGTGCCAGTAGTTATTCAGGGGGTACCTACGAGCAGTACTTC. Translated: CASSYSGGTYEQYF.

This chain uses TRBV2 with TRBJ2-7; TRBD2 matches at 10 bases. This CDR3 is 15 amino acids long. The germline gives CDR1 SNHLY, CDR2 FYNNEI. The ends lost 2 bases at V and 2 bases at J; junction bases unmatched: 3. In DNA, the CDR3 is TGTGCCAGCAGTGAACAAGCGGGGGGGACCTACGAGCAGTACTTC. It encodes CASSEQAGGTYEQYF.

The gene calls are TRBV4-1 and TRBJ1-1; TRBD1 matches at 8 bases. CDR3 length equals 14 residues. V shed 2 bases, J shed 4 bases, and the junction held 3 bases outside the gene matches. Germline CDR1 MGHRA, CDR2 YSYEKL. The CDR3 DNA is TGCGCCAGCAGCCAAATAGACAGGGGCACTGAAGCTTTCTTT. Amino acids: CASSQIDRGTEAFF.

The chain is built from TRBV27 and TRBJ2-7; 8 positions agree with TRBD1. The junction had 6 bases not matched to a gene; V was cut back by 5 bases and J by 6 bases. There are 13 residues in the CDR3. Per germline, CDR1 MNHEY and CDR2 SMNVEV (reference sequence). CDR3 amino acids: CASSLRGPTEQYF. The CDR3 region has the DNA TGTGCCAGCAGTCTCAGGGGGCCTACCGAGCAGTACTTC.

V and J are TRBV12-5 and TRBJ2-1, with D perhaps TRBD2 (6 bases). The ends were cut back, 6 bases at V and 9 bases at J, with 15 bases in the middle. Germline CDR1 reads LGHNT; CDR2 reads FRNRAP. The CDR3 length is 13 residues. As DNA, the CDR3 is TGTGCTAGTGGCTATCTTAGCGGTACTGAGCAGTTCTTC. Translation: CASGYLSGTEQFF.

The V gene is TRBV11-1, the J gene TRBJ1-2, with D maybe TRBD1 (6 bases). CDR3 size: 15 residues. Trimming stripped 3 bases from V and 4 bases from J, with 15 bases between. Looked up from germline, CDR1 is SGHAT and CDR2 is FQDESV (reference sequence). The CDR3 DNA reads TGTGCCAGCAGCTTCGATGGGGGCGGGAGCTATGGCTACACCTTC. It yields the protein CASSFDGGGSYGYTF.

The V call is TRBV7-6, the J call TRBJ2-3; 7 bases map to TRBD2. Germline V lookup: CDR1 SGHVS, CDR2 FNYEAQ. V lost 2 bases and J lost 2; bases outside the gene matches: 1. This CDR3 is built from 14 residues. CDR3: CASSLLADTDTQYF. CDR3 coding DNA: TGTGCCAGCAGCTTACTAGCGGACACAGATACGCAGTATTTT.

This chain uses TRBV15 with TRBJ2-5; maybe TRBD1 (6 bases). The last part of the DNA fits TRBJ2-7 better; the J call may be wrong. Germline CDR1 reads LNHNV; CDR2 reads YYDKDF (reference sequence). This CDR3 is 12 amino acids long. CDR3 nucleotides: TGTGCCACCAGTCCACAGGGCTACGAGCAGTACTTC. It translates to CATSPQGYEQYF.